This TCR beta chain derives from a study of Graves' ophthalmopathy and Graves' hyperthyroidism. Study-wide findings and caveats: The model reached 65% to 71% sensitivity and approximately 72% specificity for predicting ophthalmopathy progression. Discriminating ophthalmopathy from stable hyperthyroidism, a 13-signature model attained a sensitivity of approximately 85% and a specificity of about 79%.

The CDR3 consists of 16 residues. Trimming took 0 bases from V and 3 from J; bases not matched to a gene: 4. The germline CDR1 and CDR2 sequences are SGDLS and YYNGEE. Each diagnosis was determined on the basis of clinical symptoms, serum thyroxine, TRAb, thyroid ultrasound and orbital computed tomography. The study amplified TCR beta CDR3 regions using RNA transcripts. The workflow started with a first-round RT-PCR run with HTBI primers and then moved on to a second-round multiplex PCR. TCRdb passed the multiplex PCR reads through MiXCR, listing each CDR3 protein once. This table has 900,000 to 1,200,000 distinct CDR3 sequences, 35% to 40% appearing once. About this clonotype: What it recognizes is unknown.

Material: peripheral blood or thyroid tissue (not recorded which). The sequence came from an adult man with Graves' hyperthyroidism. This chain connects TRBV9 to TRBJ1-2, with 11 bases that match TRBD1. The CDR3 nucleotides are TGTGCCAGCAGCGTAGACGGGACAGGGGGGTACTATGGCTACACCTTC. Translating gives CASSVDGTGGYYGYTF.